The 21 T cell receptor beta chains below all came from one sample that was sequenced in a study of shared clonotypes between healthy human individuals. The protocol was immunoSEQ multiplex PCR, while the TCRdb copy is restricted to in-frame clones and leaves out a portion. This repertoire shows around 1,900,000 clones, around 95% found once; its top ten account for over 1.5%. It was CD45RO-negative cells, positively selected for CCR7, that made up naive CD8 cells, with terminally differentiated effector memory CD45RA+ cells excluded. The specimen was naive CD8+ T cells from PBMCs. These receptor sequences come from a young man in good health. Some clones in this sample may be carry-over from other donors' samples.

The chain recombines TRBV27 with TRBJ1-2; no definite D call. The V gene's germline CDR1 is MNHEY and CDR2 SMNVEV (reference sequence). CDR3 length: 13 amino acids. Trimming removed 4 bases from V and 4 bases from J, with 10 bases in between. The CDR3 DNA sequence: TGTGCCAGCAGTTCGGCGCTATCCTATGGCTACACCTTC. Its protein product is CASSSALSYGYTF.

This clone was seen once. This chain links TRBV2 with TRBJ2-1; 10 nucleotides align to TRBD2. The CDR3 runs 14 residues. The trim removed 6 bases at V and 4 bases at J, leaving 3 bases unmatched. Looked up from germline, CDR1 is SNHLY and CDR2 is FYNNEI. This CDR3 reads CASRKAGGYNEQFF. The CDR3 coding sequence is TGTGCCAGCAGGAAAGCGGGAGGGTACAATGAGCAGTTCTTC.

The chain couples TRBV14 to TRBJ1-5; D unclear. CDR1 is SGHDN and CDR2 is FVKESK in the germline V gene. The CDR3 loop spans 13 amino acids. The ends were cut back, 1 base at V and 1 base at J, with 2 bases in the middle. DNA of the CDR3: TGTGCCAGCAGCCAAGTGAGCAATCAGCCCCAGCATTTT. Translated, it gives CASSQVSNQPQHF.

The chain employs TRBV30 and TRBJ1-4; the D gene is possibly TRBD1 (5 bases). Trimming left V 7 bases short and J 5 bases short, with 17 bases between. The CDR3 consists of 14 residues. Looked up from germline, CDR1 is GTSNPN and CDR2 is SVGIG (reference sequence). The CDR3 nucleotides read TGTGCCTTCGACTGGGGGGGAGACAATGAAAAACTGTTTTTT. Protein sequence: CAFDWGGDNEKLFF.

The V call is TRBV28, the J call TRBJ2-7; 11 nucleotides agree with TRBD2. This CDR3 region has 14 residues. V gave up 9 bases and J gave up 4 bases; unmatched junction bases: 8. The germline V gene encodes CDR1 MDHEN and CDR2 SYDVKM. The CDR3 DNA sequence: TGTGCCAGAACGATACTAGCGGGAGTTTACGAGCAGTACTTC. Its protein product is CARTILAGVYEQYF.

This rearrangement joins TRBV5-1 to TRBJ2-1; 9 bases fit TRBD2. CDR1 and CDR2 (germline): SGHRS, YFSETQ. This CDR3 has 16 amino acids. Trimming cost V 4 bases and J 7 bases; bases outside gene matches: 12. The CDR3 reads CASSPWAGGIENEQFF. The CDR3 DNA reads as TGCGCCAGCAGCCCTTGGGCGGGGGGGATAGAAAATGAGCAGTTCTTC. Full variable domain (remainder filled in from reference TRBV5-1 and TRBJ2-1): KAGVTQTPRYLIKTRGQQVTLSCSPISGHRSVSWYQQTPGQGLQFLFEYFSETQRNKGNFPGRFSGRQFSNSRSEMNVSTLELGDSALYLCASSPWAGGIENEQFFGPGTRLTVL.

V gene TRBV14 combines with J gene TRBJ2-3; 12 bases are a match to TRBD1. Looked up from germline, CDR1 is SGHDN and CDR2 is FVKESK. This CDR3 comprises 19 residues. V was pared by 3 bases and J by 1 base, with 11 bases of the junction left unmatched. This CDR3 is CASSQTGTGGSFGTDTQYF. The CDR3 region has the DNA TGTGCCAGCAGCCAGACCGGGACAGGGGGCTCTTTTGGCACAGATACGCAGTATTTT.

Remarks on this clone: Other DNA sequences in the same sample also yield this CDR3. The chain uses TRBV19 and TRBJ2-7, with 8 nucleotides matching TRBD2. Unmatched junction bases numbered 4, after V lost 5 bases and J lost 1 base. Germline V gene data show CDR1 as LNHDA and CDR2 as SQIVND (reference sequence). The CDR3 totals 14 residues. As DNA, the CDR3 is TGTGCCAGTAGTGGGTTAGCGGGATCCTACGAGCAGTACTTC. Translated: CASSGLAGSYEQYF. Combining the CDR3 with reference TRBV19 and TRBJ2-7 gives the whole variable domain DGGITQSPKYLFRKEGQNVTLSCEQNLNHDAMYWYRQDPGQGLRLIYYSQIVNDFQKGDIAEGYSVSREKKESFPLTVTSAQKNPTAFYLCASSGLAGSYEQYFGPGTRLTVT.

V and J are TRBV30 and TRBJ2-7, with a weak D call TRBD1 (5 bases). Germline CDR1 and CDR2: GTSNPN and SVGIG (reference sequence). This CDR3 has 13 amino acids. The germline V and J ends were trimmed by 1 base and 2 bases, with 9 bases remaining between them. The CDR3 DNA follows: TGTGCCTGGAGTGGGGGCCCTGCCTACGAGCAGTACTTC. Protein sequence: CAWSGGPAYEQYF.

The V call is TRBV19, the J call TRBJ1-1, with 7 nucleotides matching TRBD1. The V gene end was trimmed by 6 bases and the J gene end by 4 bases; junction bases not matched to a gene: 8. Germline lookup yields CDR1 LNHDA and CDR2 SQIVND (reference sequence). This CDR3 is 14 amino acids long. The CDR3 is CASRPTGIGTEAFF. As DNA, the CDR3 is TGTGCCAGTAGGCCGACAGGGATAGGCACTGAAGCTTTCTTT.

The chain joins TRBV5-1 to TRBJ2-7, with TRBD2 matching over 13 bases. This CDR3 comprises 13 residues. J lost 9 bases, V lost 4 bases, and 4 bases had no gene match. Germline loops: CDR1 SGHRS, CDR2 YFSETQ. CDR3 in DNA: TGCGCCAGCAGCCAGGGACTAGCGGGACTGCAGTACTTC. Residues: CASSQGLAGLQYF.

In its sample, this clone was seen a few times. Other nucleotide sequences from this sample produce the same CDR3. The chain uses TRBV7-2 and TRBJ2-1; D is unresolved. The CDR3 contains 13 residues. Deletions cut 1 base from V and 4 bases from J, with 5 bases between. The germline V gene encodes CDR1 SGHTA and CDR2 FQGNSA. The CDR3: CASSLGLYNEQFF. The CDR3 coding sequence is TGTGCCAGCAGCTTAGGCCTTTACAATGAGCAGTTCTTC.

In nucleotides, the CDR3 is TGTGCCAGCAGCGGACAAATCAACTCCTACGAGCAGTACTTC. This gives the protein CASSGQINSYEQYF. The rearrangement uses TRBV27 and TRBJ2-7; maybe TRBD1 (5 bases). Germline CDR1 is MNHEY and CDR2 is SMNVEV (reference sequence). Trimming removed 6 bases from V and 0 bases from J, with 12 bases in between. CDR3 length equals 14 residues.

The J gene is TRBJ2-7, the V gene TRBV19; 8 nucleotides agree with TRBD1. The CDR3 contains 15 residues. V lost 4 bases, J lost 3 bases, and 8 bases stayed unmatched. CDR1 LNHDA and CDR2 SQIVND come from the germline V gene (reference sequence). This chain's CDR3 is CASSTTGGAIYEQYF. CDR3 bases: TGTGCCAGTAGTACCACAGGGGGAGCTATCTACGAGCAGTACTTC. The variable domain in full, completed from reference TRBV19 and TRBJ2-7, reads DGGITQSPKYLFRKEGQNVTLSCEQNLNHDAMYWYRQDPGQGLRLIYYSQIVNDFQKGDIAEGYSVSREKKESFPLTVTSAQKNPTAFYLCASSTTGGAIYEQYFGPGTRLTVT.

The J gene is TRBJ2-3, the V gene TRBV9, with 10 bases matching TRBD2. Germline CDR1 and CDR2: SGDLS and YYNGEE. The CDR3 consists of 13 residues. Trimming took 2 bases from V and 9 from J; bases not matched to a gene: 3. CDR3 amino acids: CASSVSGRETQYF. The CDR3, as DNA: TGTGCCAGCAGCGTGAGCGGGAGGGAGACGCAGTATTTT.

This clone was recorded many times. The gene calls are TRBV6-1 and TRBJ2-7; 7 bases line up with TRBD1. Germline values: CDR1 MNHNS, CDR2 SASEGT. The CDR3 runs to 14 residues. V trimming: 4 bases; J trimming: 4 bases; junction bases outside the gene matches: 7. The CDR3 sequence is CASSGLGQQYEQYF. Here the CDR3 DNA reads TGTGCCAGCAGTGGACTGGGACAGCAGTACGAGCAGTACTTC.

The chain links TRBV27 to TRBJ2-1; TRBD2 matches 13 bases. This CDR3 is 14 amino acids long. CDR1 and CDR2 from the germline V gene are MNHEY and SMNVEV (reference sequence). With 8 bases clipped from V and 7 bases from J, the junction kept 5 bases outside the gene matches. In DNA form, the CDR3 reads TGTGCCAGCCGACTAGCGGGAGGAGGTAATGAGCAGTTCTTC. Translation gives CASRLAGGGNEQFF.

V gene TRBV10-3 combines with J gene TRBJ1-4; D may be TRBD1 (5 bases). Per germline, CDR1 ENHRY and CDR2 SYGVKD. The germline V and J ends were trimmed by 0 bases and 5 bases, with 16 bases remaining between them. This CDR3 is 17 amino acids long. The CDR3 bases are TGTGCCATCAGTGAGTCTTCGGCGGCAGGGACGAATGAAAAACTGTTTTTT. This gives the protein CAISESSAAGTNEKLFF.

This clone showed up just once. The DNA for the CDR3 is TGTGCCAGCAGCGCTACAGGGAAAGGGATGACAGATACGCAGTATTTT. Its protein is CASSATGKGMTDTQYF. The chain links TRBV9 to TRBJ2-3; tentative D call: TRBD1 (6 bases). CDR1 and CDR2 from the germline V gene are SGDLS and YYNGEE. This CDR3 contains 16 residues. With 3 bases removed from V and 3 bases from J, the gap between germline ends came to 17 bases.

The genes are TRBV6-4 and TRBJ1-5; D is unresolved. Germline CDR1 reads MRHNA; CDR2 reads SNTAGT. The CDR3 runs 14 residues. Trimming cost V 0 bases and J 4 bases, with 7 bases left between them. The CDR3 sequence: CASSDSLGNQPQHF. The CDR3 region has the DNA TGTGCCAGCAGTGACTCCTTAGGGAATCAGCCCCAGCATTTT.

The table lists this clone with a count of one. The chain employs TRBV4-1 and TRBJ2-7; 8 bases match TRBD2. Germline-derived CDR1 and CDR2 are MGHRA and YSYEKL. This CDR3 is built from 15 residues. Unmatched junction bases numbered 7, after V lost 1 base and J lost 5 bases. The CDR3 DNA is TGCGCCAGCAGCCAAGGGGTGGCAGCGGGAGACGAGCAGTACTTC. As protein: CASSQGVAAGDEQYF.